These 5 T cell receptor beta chains came from one sample sequenced in a study of blood T cell repertoires in COVID-19. Profiling relied on immunoSEQ multiplex PCR, and the TCRdb table lists in-frame clones only, not all of them. The sample has some 170,000 clones, 84% seen once; the top ten hold 15%. The sequencing sample was made of PBMCs or T cells enriched from blood (not recorded which). These receptors all stem from a man in his fifties who had recovered from COVID-19.

This sequence joins TRBV27 and TRBJ1-1, with a tentative D call TRBD1 (6 bases). Trimming removed 0 bases at V and 7 bases at J, with 12 bases between. Germline values: CDR1 MNHEY, CDR2 SMNVEV (reference sequence). The CDR3 is made up of 14 amino acids. The CDR3 loop reads CASSLSMGRGEAFF. The CDR3 DNA follows: TGTGCCAGCAGTTTATCGATGGGCAGGGGTGAAGCTTTCTTT.

This chain links TRBV3-1 (or the pseudogene TRBV3-2) with TRBJ1-5, with 9 bases matching TRBD1. CDR1 is LGHDT and CDR2 is YNNKEL in the germline V gene (reference sequence). This CDR3 region has 16 residues. The V gene end was trimmed by 1 base and the J gene end by 5 bases; junction bases not matched to a gene: 6. In nucleotides, the CDR3 is TGTGCCAGCAGCCAAGGAACAGGGGGCTTCTATCAGCCCCAGCATTTT. Its translation: CASSQGTGGFYQPQHF.

V and J are TRBV25-1 and TRBJ1-2; perhaps TRBD1 as D (5 bases). V was pared by 2 bases and J by 4 bases, with 14 bases between. The CDR3 runs to 15 residues. CDR1 is MGHDK, CDR2 SYGVNS, per germline. As DNA, the CDR3 is TGTGCCAGCAGTGAAGCGGGACGGAGGGGCTATGGCTACACCTTC. Translating gives CASSEAGRRGYGYTF.

This clone came up once. This chain joins TRBV9 and TRBJ2-3; 7 positions match TRBD1. Trimming removed 4 bases from V and 2 bases from J; junction bases left unmatched: 10. The germline gives CDR1 SGDLS, CDR2 YYNGEE. The CDR3 length is 16 residues. CDR3 nucleotides: TGTGCCAGCAGCATCCGACAGGGTTGGGACACAGATACGCAGTATTTT. Encoded protein: CASSIRQGWDTDTQYF.

The chain has TRBV7-9 and TRBJ2-5; 9 bases are a match to TRBD2. Trimming removed 5 bases from V and 4 bases from J; junction bases left unmatched: 14. Germline CDR1 reads SEHNR; CDR2 reads FQNEAQ (reference sequence). The CDR3 covers 17 residues. CDR3 in DNA: TGTGCCAGCAGCCCAGCCTTAGGGCGGGGGGGTTTAGAGACCCAGTACTTC. Its translation: CASSPALGRGGLETQYF.